The T cell receptor beta chain described here comes from a study of PD-1 blockade in classical Hodgkin lymphoma. Clones were read by immunoSEQ multiplex PCR, and TCRdb kept only the in-frame ones, dropping some. This sample has 95,000 or so clones; around four fifths occur once, and the top ten carry 10% to 15%. Every patient experienced relapse after autologous stem cell transplantation, and brentuximab vedotin exposure varied. Progressive disease, partial response or complete response was each patient's best response. V lost 7 bases and J lost 0; bases outside the gene matches: 3. The CDR3 has 14 amino acids. The germline gives CDR1 WSHSY, CDR2 SAAADI.

The sample was peripheral blood mononuclear cells (PBMCs), taken at baseline. The chain is built from TRBV10-2 and TRBJ1-1; 9 bases are a match to TRBD1. The receptor was isolated from a human donor with classical Hodgkin lymphoma. For the CDR3, the DNA is TGCGCCAGCAATGGACAGGGGATGAACACTGAAGCTTTCTTT. It codes for CASNGQGMNTEAFF.